Here is one T cell receptor beta chain with its context. This clonotype has more than one count but fewer than ten. Its antigen is unknown. No clone much larger than this one lies a single base away; base qualities are absent. The sequencer was an Illumina HiSeq 1500. The public reads were reprocessed in TCRdb via fastp at Q25 and MiXCR, keeping in-frame beta chains. Rows merge per CDR3 protein into single entries with the most common DNA and genes. This sample has about 360,000 distinct CDR3 sequences in its table, and about a sixth of those were observed once. Of the sample, approximately 10% falls within the top ten clones. The cysteine opens and the phenylalanine closes a CDR3 of 15 amino acids. This entry keeps only the CDR3 DNA: 45 bases, framed from base 1. In the germline V gene (reference sequence), CDR1 corresponds to LNHDA and CDR2 to SQIVND. V has 6 bases trimmed and J has 8 bases trimmed; junction bases matching no gene number 10.

This sample is part of a study of T cell repertoires in cytomegalovirus infection (dated by TCRdb to the late 2010s). The study in broad terms: Donor HLA type was relevant to the analysis, because carriage of CMV infection together with the matching HLA type was indicated by public TCR beta signatures. Overall study outcomes, separate from this receptor: The ex vivo response was dominated by HLA-C-restricted CMV-specific TCR beta clonotypes, which also provided the single most frequent clonotype in two of eight donors. In both this cohort and an independent roughly 330-donor cohort, the cumulative frequency of public TCR beta family members distinguished carriers of CMV infection plus the relevant HLA type.

The chain was built from TRBV19 and TRBJ2-1, with TRBD2 matching 10 junction bases. This clonotype was sampled from a human donor in good health (CMV status not recorded). Some clones in this sample may be carry-over from other donors' samples. Sequences were obtained from PBMCs. The bases read TGTGCCAGTAGCCTAACTAGCGGGAAGCGCCATGAGCAGTTCTTC. Its amino acids are CASSLTSGKRHEQFF.